This T cell receptor beta chain was recorded in a study of tumor and adjacent non-tumor tissue in lung cancer. General study findings and limits: Top 100 clones took a larger repertoire share in normal lung.

This sample's RNA came from whole unsorted tissue. The normal lung tissue was taken more than 3 cm from the tumor edge. Donors were chemotherapy-naive, newly diagnosed lung cancer surgical patients in China, August–late 2014. In regard to this clonotype: Its antigen is unidentified. A junction end diverges from the germline sequence, so it may reflect a read error.

This CDR3 region has 17 residues. Germline V gives CDR1 SGHAT, CDR2 FQNNGV. TCRbeta libraries were built with three rounds of nested PCR, modified from ARM-PCR. TCRdb passed the multiplex PCR reads through MiXCR, listing each CDR3 protein once. The sample comprises 90,000 to 100,000 distinct CDR3 sequences, 75% to 85% of which are singletons, and about 30% rests with the top ten. The TCR originated in a man aged 55 to 70 with small cell lung cancer. The rearrangement joins TRBV11-2 to TRBJ2-1, with 12 nucleotides matching TRBD2. Sequenced material: distant non-tumor lung tissue. CDR3 amino acids: CASNLDRLAGVGYEQFF. CDR3 DNA: TGTGCCAGCAACTTAGATCGACTAGCGGGAGTAGGCTATGAGCAGTTCTTC.